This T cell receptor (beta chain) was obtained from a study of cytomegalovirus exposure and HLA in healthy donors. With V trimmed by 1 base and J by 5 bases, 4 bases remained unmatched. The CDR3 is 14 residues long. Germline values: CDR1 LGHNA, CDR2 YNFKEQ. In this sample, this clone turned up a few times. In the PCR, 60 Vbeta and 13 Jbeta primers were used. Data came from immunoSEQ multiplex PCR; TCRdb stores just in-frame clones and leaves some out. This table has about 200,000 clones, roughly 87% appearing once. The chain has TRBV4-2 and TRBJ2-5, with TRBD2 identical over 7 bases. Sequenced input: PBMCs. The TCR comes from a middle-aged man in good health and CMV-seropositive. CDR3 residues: CASSQGLAEETQYF. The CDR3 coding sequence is TGTGCCAGCAGCCAAGGCCTAGCGGAGGAGACCCAGTACTTC.